This TCR beta chain is drawn from a study of shared clonotypes between healthy human individuals. Study results and limitations: Lower generation probabilities were found for non-shared clonotypes than for those shared by all four donors.

In this sample, this clone turned up once. Its specificity is not known. V was clipped by 2 bases and J by 7 bases, with 13 bases between them. The CDR3 sequence is 14 residues long. The germline gives CDR1 SGHTA, CDR2 FQGTGA. Splitting of each subset's genomic DNA was done evenly across several immunoSEQ plates. Sequencing used immunoSEQ multiplex PCR; TCRdb keeps in-frame clones, though not all of them. The sample shows some 2.3 million clones, approximately 93% of them seen only once. The source of this sequence is a man between 18 and 29 years old in good health. Some clones in this sample may be carry-over from other donors' samples. The source material was naive CD4+ T cells from PBMCs. Indicated subset: CD45RA+ positively selected. The rearrangement joins TRBV7-3 to TRBJ2-3; unclear D gene. The CDR3 protein is CASSLGFGHNTQYF. DNA of the CDR3: TGTGCCAGCAGCTTAGGGTTCGGGCACAATACGCAGTATTTT. Using reference TRBV7-3 and TRBJ2-3 for the parts outside the CDR3, the full variable domain is GAGVSQTPSNKVTEKGKYVELRCDPISGHTALYWYRQSLGQGPEFLIYFQGTGAADDSGLPNDRFFAVRPEGSVSTLKIQRTERGDSAVYLCASSLGFGHNTQYFGPGTRLTVL.